Each of the 20 T cell receptor beta chains below was sequenced from the same sample in a study of blood T cell repertoires in COVID-19. The table came from immunoSEQ multiplex PCR; TCRdb's copy has only in-frame clones and leaves some out. The sample carries around 180,000 clones, about 74% recorded once. The sample taken for sequencing was peripheral blood. The source of these receptors is a woman aged 80 or over with acute or convalescent COVID-19.

This clone was counted only a few times. The gene calls are TRBV5-1 and TRBJ1-1; no clear D. The germline V gene has CDR1 SGHRS and CDR2 YFSETQ. V was pared by 4 bases and J by 5 bases, with 15 bases between. The CDR3 is 14 amino acids. This chain's CDR3 is CASSATRGGTEAFF. The CDR3 nucleotides read TGCGCCAGCAGCGCGACCCGGGGAGGAACTGAAGCTTTCTTT.

This sequence joins TRBV7-9 and TRBJ2-7; a weak D match, TRBD1 (6 bases). V was trimmed by 2 bases and J by 4 bases, leaving 9 bases between them. Germline V gene sequence: CDR1 SEHNR, CDR2 FQNEAQ (reference sequence). This CDR3 has 13 residues. CDR3 sequence (DNA): TGTGCCAGCAGCTTAATGCAGGGGTACGAGCAGTACTTC. Its protein product is CASSLMQGYEQYF.

The rearrangement uses TRBV4-2 and TRBJ2-4; 8 bases fit TRBD2. From germline, CDR1 is LGHNA and CDR2 YNFKEQ. The CDR3 sequence is 20 residues long. J was trimmed by 6 bases and V by 2 bases; bases with no gene match: 21. The CDR3 DNA sequence: TGTGCCAGCAGCCAACCCGCATCGGGGGGGCACAGGCTAGAGGGAAACATTCAGTACTTC. Translation: CASSQPASGGHRLEGNIQYF.

The CDR3 region has the DNA TGTGCCAGCAGCGCCAGACTAGCGGGATCTCACAATGAGCAGTTCTTC. It is translated as CASSARLAGSHNEQFF. This sequence joins TRBV2 and TRBJ2-1; 11 nucleotides align to TRBD2. CDR3 length equals 16 residues. Germline CDR1 SNHLY, CDR2 FYNNEI. V lost 6 bases and J lost 5; bases outside the gene matches: 9.

V is TRBV7-2 and J is TRBJ1-5; TRBD1 is a possible D gene (6 bases). This CDR3 has 15 amino acids. Looked up from germline, CDR1 is SGHTA and CDR2 is FQGNSA. Trimming removed 3 bases at V and 6 bases at J, with 15 bases between. CDR3 bases: TGTGCCAGCAGCTTTGTCAGGGGAGAGGGTCAGCCCCAGCATTTT. This sequence encodes CASSFVRGEGQPQHF.

V is TRBV28 and J is TRBJ2-7, with D perhaps TRBD2 (7 bases). V dropped 7 bases and J dropped 4 bases, with 20 bases sitting between them. Germline V gene sequence: CDR1 MDHEN, CDR2 SYDVKM. This CDR3 is 15 amino acids long. DNA of the CDR3: TGTGCCAGCATTGCCCGGGGGGCGGGCAGGTACGAGCAGTACTTC. Amino acid sequence: CASIARGAGRYEQYF.

This clone occurred a few times. The V and J genes are TRBV7-6 and TRBJ2-7; D remains ambiguous. The V gene's germline CDR1 is SGHVS and CDR2 FNYEAQ. Trimming left V 4 bases short and J 0 bases short, with 4 bases between. The CDR3 has 12 amino acids. The CDR3: CASSSTSYEQYF. DNA of the CDR3: TGTGCCAGCAGCTCTACCTCCTACGAGCAGTACTTC.

This clone was seen a few times. This chain connects TRBV27 to TRBJ2-7, with 9 bases identical to TRBD1. Germline V gives CDR1 MNHEY, CDR2 SMNVEV (reference sequence). The CDR3 loop spans 16 amino acids. V lost 6 bases to trimming and J lost 2 bases; unmatched junction nucleotides: 11. DNA for the CDR3: TGTGCCAGCAGCCCCCACCCCGGGACAGGGACCTACGAGCAGTACTTC. Encoded protein: CASSPHPGTGTYEQYF.

The chain has TRBV18 and TRBJ2-1; 9 bases are shared with TRBD2. This CDR3 region has 17 residues. CDR1 is KGHSH, CDR2 LQKENI, per germline. V lost 0 bases to trimming and J lost 4 bases; unmatched junction nucleotides: 7. The chain's CDR3 is CASSPPASGTSYNEQFF. The DNA of the CDR3 is TGTGCCAGCTCACCACCGGCTAGCGGGACTTCTTACAATGAGCAGTTCTTC.

The chain recombines TRBV6-1 with TRBJ1-5, with 8 nucleotides matching TRBD1. Trimming at V came to 0 bases and at J to 2 bases, leaving 9 bases not matched to a gene. Germline CDR1 and CDR2: MNHNS and SASEGT. This CDR3 contains 18 residues. CDR3 protein: CASSEARTGLLGNQPQHF. The CDR3 DNA reads TGTGCCAGCAGTGAAGCTCGGACAGGGCTGTTGGGCAATCAGCCCCAGCATTTT.

The chain uses TRBV27 and TRBJ1-5; 9 bases align to TRBD1. The CDR3 length is 18 residues. The germline CDR1 and CDR2 sequences are MNHEY and SMNVEV (reference sequence). Germline trimming cut 5 bases from V and 0 bases from J; bases unmatched to any gene: 11. This chain's CDR3 is CASSPRAGTGYSNQPQHF. The CDR3 bases are TGTGCCAGCAGTCCCCGAGCCGGGACAGGGTATAGCAATCAGCCCCAGCATTTT.

J is TRBJ2-3 and V is TRBV28; weak D call: TRBD2 (6 bases). Germline loops: CDR1 MDHEN, CDR2 SYDVKM. The CDR3 covers 16 residues. V gave up 5 bases and J gave up 4 bases, with 19 bases separating them. The CDR3 sequence: CASSRPVGGEADTQYF. CDR3 in DNA: TGTGCCAGCAGTCGACCGGTGGGGGGTGAAGCAGATACGCAGTATTTT.

The CDR3 region is CAWARTVQETQYF. CDR3 bases: TGTGCCTGGGCTCGGACAGTCCAAGAGACCCAGTACTTC. The gene calls are TRBV30 and TRBJ2-5, with D possibly TRBD1 on 6 matching bases. Germline CDR1 is GTSNPN and CDR2 is SVGIG (reference sequence). V lost 5 bases, J lost 1 base, and 11 bases lay in between. The CDR3 contains 13 residues.

The chain recombines TRBV5-1 with TRBJ2-1, with 12 nucleotides matching TRBD1. V trimming: 7 bases; J trimming: 8 bases; junction bases outside the gene matches: 10. Germline CDR1 and CDR2: SGHRS and YFSETQ. The CDR3 consists of 15 residues. The CDR3 DNA follows: TGCGCCAGCTTTCGGGGGGACAGGGGGCGCGATGAGCAGTTCTTC. Its protein product is CASFRGDRGRDEQFF.

V gene TRBV13 combines with J gene TRBJ1-2, with a weak D call TRBD1 (5 bases). Trimming pared 3 bases from V and 5 bases from J, leaving 7 bases between. CDR3 length: 12 amino acids. Germline V lookup: CDR1 PRHDT, CDR2 FYEKMQ (reference sequence). CDR3 region: CASSLGRYGYTF. CDR3 DNA: TGTGCCAGCAGCTTGGGGCGATATGGCTACACCTTC.

The V and J genes are TRBV7-9 and TRBJ2-1; D unresolved. The germline V gene has CDR1 SEHNR and CDR2 FQNEAQ (reference sequence). The CDR3 totals 15 residues. Trimming cost V 0 bases and J 3 bases, with 9 bases left between them. The CDR3 DNA follows: TGTGCCAGCAGCTTAGCGCCTAATTTCTACAATGAGCAGTTCTTC. Translated: CASSLAPNFYNEQFF.

This clone was recorded once. The chain uses TRBV27 and TRBJ1-1; D is unclear. Germline V gene data show CDR1 as MNHEY and CDR2 as SMNVEV (reference sequence). The ends were cut back, 7 bases at V and 4 bases at J, with 7 bases in the middle. There are 11 residues in the CDR3. The DNA of the CDR3 is TGTGCCAGCAATTTCGGCACTGAAGCTTTCTTT. Translation gives CASNFGTEAFF.

The chain has TRBV7-8 and TRBJ1-3; 8 nucleotides match TRBD1. V shed 5 bases and J 7 bases; nucleotides not matched to a gene: 7. The CDR3 spans 14 residues. In germline, CDR1 is SGHVS, CDR2 FQNEAQ. The CDR3 nucleotides are TGTGCCAGCAGCGTGGACAGGGAGCTTAACACCATATATTTT. It encodes CASSVDRELNTIYF.

The V and J genes are TRBV10-1 and TRBJ2-1; 7 nucleotides align to TRBD2. The V and J ends lost 5 bases and 2 bases, in that order; junction bases with no gene match: 9. CDR1 and CDR2 from the germline V gene are WNHNN and SYGVQD (reference sequence). The CDR3 sequence is 16 residues long. In nucleotides, the CDR3 is TGCGCCAGCAGTCGGGAGGTACTTCGAACCTACAATGAGCAGTTCTTC. It yields the protein CASSREVLRTYNEQFF.

This chain connects TRBV10-1 to TRBJ2-7, with TRBD2 matching 10 bases. The CDR3 sequence is 16 residues long. Trimming took 3 bases from V and 5 from J; bases not matched to a gene: 10. Germline values: CDR1 WNHNN, CDR2 SYGVQD (reference sequence). CDR3 sequence: CASSEQAGGPRDEQYF. The DNA for the CDR3 is TGCGCCAGCAGTGAACAAGCGGGAGGGCCTCGAGACGAGCAGTACTTC.